The rows below give T cell receptor beta chains drawn from one sample of a study of multiple sclerosis patients with progressive multifocal leukoencephalopathy. The protocol was immunoSEQ multiplex PCR, while the TCRdb copy is restricted to in-frame clones and leaves out a portion. The profile shows about 28,000 clones, roughly 91% of them singletons. Sequences were obtained from PBMCs. The receptors originated from a human donor with multiple sclerosis. Both conserved end residues are part of each CDR3. The D gene is left open where the match is weak. For some rows the clone size is stated as once, few or many, or as a class when expanded; others skip it.

V gene: TRBV2; J gene: TRBJ1-2; clone size: NA; D gene: TRBD1; CDR3 DNA: TGTGCCAGTAGACTGGGGACAGGCTATGGCTACACCTTC; CDR3 protein: CASRLGTGYGYTF
V gene: TRBV11-3; J gene: TRBJ1-1; clone size: few; D gene: NA; CDR3 DNA: TGTGCCAGCAGCTTGACGGGGAACACTGAAGCTTTCTTT; CDR3 protein: CASSLTGNTEAFF
V gene: TRBV19; J gene: TRBJ2-1; clone size: NA; D gene: NA; CDR3 DNA: TGTGCCAGTAGTATCACGGGTAATGAGCAGTTCTTC; CDR3 protein: CASSITGNEQFF
V gene: TRBV5-1; J gene: TRBJ2-3; clone size: NA; D gene: TRBD2; CDR3 DNA: TGCGCCAGCAGCTTAGGGCTGACTAGCGGGGCGGTAGATACGCAGTATTTT; CDR3 protein: CASSLGLTSGAVDTQYF
V gene: TRBV14; J gene: TRBJ2-1; clone size: once; D gene: NA; CDR3 DNA: TGTGCCAGCAGCCAAGCGGGGAACTACAATGAGCAGTTCTTC; CDR3 protein: CASSQAGNYNEQFF
V gene: TRBV7-9; J gene: TRBJ1-3; clone size: few; D gene: NA; CDR3 DNA: TGTGCCAGCAGACCCGACAGGCGCGGAAACACCATATATTTT; CDR3 protein: CASRPDRRGNTIYF
V gene: TRBV6-5; J gene: TRBJ1-5; clone size: NA; D gene: NA; CDR3 DNA: TGTGCCAGCAGTTACTCGTACAGGCTTAGCAATCAGCCCCAGCATTTT; CDR3 protein: CASSYSYRLSNQPQHF
V gene: TRBV11-2; J gene: TRBJ2-3; clone size: NA; D gene: NA; CDR3 DNA: TGTGCCAGCAGCCCGATAGGTCAGGGAAAGGCAGATACGCAGTATTTT; CDR3 protein: CASSPIGQGKADTQYF
V gene: TRBV18; J gene: TRBJ1-1; clone size: NA; D gene: TRBD1; CDR3 DNA: TGTGCCAGCTCACCCGGGACAGTCCCTCCTGAAGCTTTCTTT; CDR3 protein: CASSPGTVPPEAFF
V gene: TRBV6-1; J gene: TRBJ2-7; clone size: NA; D gene: TRBD2; CDR3 DNA: TGTGCCAGTATCCTAGCGGGGGCCTCCTACGAGCAGTACTTC; CDR3 protein: CASILAGASYEQYF
V gene: TRBV2; J gene: TRBJ1-2; clone size: NA; D gene: TRBD1; CDR3 DNA: TGTGCCAGCAGTCCCCCGGGACAGGGGGTCCATGGCTACACCTTC; CDR3 protein: CASSPPGQGVHGYTF
V gene: TRBV20-1; J gene: TRBJ1-4; clone size: NA; D gene: NA; CDR3 DNA: TGCAGTGCTAGAGTAAACGAAAAACTGTTTTTT; CDR3 protein: CSARVNEKLFF
V gene: TRBV9; J gene: TRBJ2-5; clone size: NA; D gene: TRBD2; CDR3 DNA: TGTGCCAGCAGCGTAGGAGGCGGGGGGGGACAAGAGACCCAGTACTTC; CDR3 protein: CASSVGGGGGQETQYF
V gene: TRBV6-6; J gene: TRBJ2-1; clone size: NA; D gene: TRBD1; CDR3 DNA: TGTGCCAGCCTCACAGCGACAGGGAACAACGAGCAGTTCTTC; CDR3 protein: CASLTATGNNEQFF
V gene: TRBV5-1; J gene: TRBJ2-3; clone size: NA; D gene: NA; CDR3 DNA: TGCGCCAGCCAAGTGGCGGGCACAGATACGCAGTATTTT; CDR3 protein: CASQVAGTDTQYF
V gene: TRBV6-5; J gene: TRBJ1-1; clone size: NA; D gene: TRBD1; CDR3 DNA: TGTGCCAGCAGTGGACAGGGTGAAGCTTTCTTT; CDR3 protein: CASSGQGEAFF
V gene: TRBV9; J gene: TRBJ2-3; clone size: NA; D gene: NA; CDR3 DNA: TGTGCCAGCAGCGTAGGGGACAGCACAGATACGCAGTATTTT; CDR3 protein: CASSVGDSTDTQYF
V gene: TRBV5-1; J gene: TRBJ2-5; clone size: few; D gene: NA; CDR3 DNA: TGCGCCAGCAAGATGGGGGAATACCAAGAGACCCAGTACTTC; CDR3 protein: CASKMGEYQETQYF
V gene: TRBV4-1; J gene: TRBJ2-1; clone size: NA; D gene: NA; CDR3 DNA: TGCGCCAGCAGCCTCTGGGGGAACAATGAGCAGTTCTTC; CDR3 protein: CASSLWGNNEQFF
V gene: TRBV6-5; J gene: TRBJ1-5; clone size: NA; D gene: TRBD1; CDR3 DNA: TGTGCCAGCAGGGACAGGGCCTTCAGCAATCAGCCCCAGCATTTT; CDR3 protein: CASRDRAFSNQPQHF
V gene: TRBV6-1; J gene: TRBJ2-2; clone size: few; D gene: TRBD1; CDR3 DNA: TGTGCCAGCAGTGGGGGGACAGGGGACACCGGGGAGCTGTTTTTT; CDR3 protein: CASSGGTGDTGELFF
V gene: TRBV2; J gene: TRBJ1-4; clone size: NA; D gene: NA; CDR3 DNA: TGTGCCAGCAGTGAGGGGTCAGAAAAACTGTTTTTT; CDR3 protein: CASSEGSEKLFF
V gene: TRBV5-4; J gene: TRBJ2-5; clone size: few; D gene: NA; CDR3 DNA: TGTGCCAGCAGCTTGGAGGGGGGGGTAGTCAAGACCCAGTACTTC; CDR3 protein: CASSLEGGVVKTQYF
V gene: TRBV4-1; J gene: TRBJ1-3; clone size: NA; D gene: TRBD1; CDR3 DNA: TGCGCCAGCAGCCAAGATGCCAGGGGGGGAACTGGAAACACCATATATTTT; CDR3 protein: CASSQDARGGTGNTIYF
V gene: TRBV6-5; J gene: TRBJ2-3; clone size: NA; D gene: NA; CDR3 DNA: TGTGCCAGCAGTTCCTCAGACAGGACCCCCACAGATACGCAGTATTTT; CDR3 protein: CASSSSDRTPTDTQYF
V gene: TRBV7-3; J gene: TRBJ2-2; clone size: NA; D gene: NA; CDR3 DNA: TGTGCCAGCAGCTTATCAGGAACCGGGGAGCTGTTTTTT; CDR3 protein: CASSLSGTGELFF
V gene: TRBV7-6; J gene: TRBJ1-1; clone size: NA; D gene: NA; CDR3 DNA: TGTGCCAGCAGCTTATCCGGAAGGGGGACTGAAGCTTTCTTT; CDR3 protein: CASSLSGRGTEAFF
V gene: TRBV19; J gene: TRBJ2-2; clone size: NA; D gene: NA; CDR3 DNA: TGTGCCAGTAGAAAATCCAGGGACACGAACACCGGGGAGCTGTTTTTT; CDR3 protein: CASRKSRDTNTGELFF
V gene: TRBV28; J gene: TRBJ2-7; clone size: once; D gene: NA; CDR3 DNA: TGTGCCAGCAGTCACAGTATCGAGTACGAGCAGTACTTC; CDR3 protein: CASSHSIEYEQYF
V gene: TRBV7-2; J gene: TRBJ2-1; clone size: NA; D gene: NA; CDR3 DNA: TGTGCCAGCAGCTTAGCGACTGGTGGTAGGTTCTTC; CDR3 protein: CASSLATGGRFF
V gene: TRBV7-8; J gene: TRBJ1-2; clone size: NA; D gene: TRBD1; CDR3 DNA: TGTGCCAGCAGCCAACAGGGGGCCGGGGGCGGCTACACCTTC; CDR3 protein: CASSQQGAGGGYTF
V gene: TRBV6-5; J gene: TRBJ2-5; clone size: NA; D gene: TRBD2; CDR3 DNA: TGTGCCAGCAGGGGAGCGGGGGATCACAGAGAGACCCAGTACTTC; CDR3 protein: CASRGAGDHRETQYF
V gene: TRBV6-5; J gene: TRBJ2-7; clone size: NA; D gene: TRBD1; CDR3 DNA: TGTGCCAGCAGTAAGGGACAGGCCTCCTACGAGCAGTACTTC; CDR3 protein: CASSKGQASYEQYF
V gene: TRBV11-2; J gene: TRBJ2-7; clone size: NA; D gene: NA; CDR3 DNA: TGTGCCAGCAGTCGACCCCGGCAGGATACCTACGAGCAGTACTTC; CDR3 protein: CASSRPRQDTYEQYF
V gene: TRBV5-4; J gene: TRBJ2-1; clone size: NA; D gene: TRBD1; CDR3 DNA: TGTGCCAGCAGCCCTAGGACAGGGTGGGAGCAGTTCTTC; CDR3 protein: CASSPRTGWEQFF
V gene: TRBV2; J gene: TRBJ1-2; clone size: NA; D gene: TRBD1; CDR3 DNA: TGTGCCAGCAGTGATTACAGGGGGCCCTATGGCTACACCTTC; CDR3 protein: CASSDYRGPYGYTF
V gene: TRBV4-1; J gene: TRBJ1-2; clone size: NA; D gene: TRBD1; CDR3 DNA: TGCGCCAGCAGCCAAGGGACAGGGGATTTATATTACTATGGCTACACCTTC; CDR3 protein: CASSQGTGDLYYYGYTF
V gene: TRBV6-5; J gene: TRBJ1-1; clone size: NA; D gene: NA; CDR3 DNA: TGTGCCAGCAGTCGTACCCAATATGAAGCTTTCTTT; CDR3 protein: CASSRTQYEAFF
V gene: TRBV28; J gene: TRBJ2-6; clone size: NA; D gene: NA; CDR3 DNA: TGTGCCAGCAGGCTCTCTGGGGCCAACGTCCTGACTTTC; CDR3 protein: CASRLSGANVLTF
V gene: TRBV4-1; J gene: TRBJ2-1; clone size: NA; D gene: TRBD2; CDR3 DNA: TGCGCCAGCAGCCCCAGAGGCGCTAGCGGGGTGCACAATGAGCAGTTCTTC; CDR3 protein: CASSPRGASGVHNEQFF
V gene: TRBV6-5; J gene: TRBJ1-5; clone size: NA; D gene: TRBD1; CDR3 DNA: TGTGCCAGCAGGTTAGGACAGGGGATCAATCAGCCCCAGCATTTT; CDR3 protein: CASRLGQGINQPQHF
V gene: TRBV6-5; J gene: TRBJ2-2; clone size: NA; D gene: NA; CDR3 DNA: TGTGCCAGCATTGGCACCGGGGAGCTGTTTTTT; CDR3 protein: CASIGTGELFF
V gene: TRBV28; J gene: TRBJ1-1; clone size: NA; D gene: NA; CDR3 DNA: TGTGCCAGCAGTTTCAAGACTGAAGCTTTCTTT; CDR3 protein: CASSFKTEAFF
V gene: TRBV18; J gene: TRBJ1-3; clone size: NA; D gene: NA; CDR3 DNA: TGTGCCAGCTCACCCGAGACAGCTCCGGGAAACACCATATATTTT; CDR3 protein: CASSPETAPGNTIYF
V gene: TRBV18; J gene: TRBJ1-3; clone size: few; D gene: NA; CDR3 DNA: TGTGCCAGCTCACCAGTCCTTCTGGGAAGCTCTGGAAACACCATATATTTT; CDR3 protein: CASSPVLLGSSGNTIYF